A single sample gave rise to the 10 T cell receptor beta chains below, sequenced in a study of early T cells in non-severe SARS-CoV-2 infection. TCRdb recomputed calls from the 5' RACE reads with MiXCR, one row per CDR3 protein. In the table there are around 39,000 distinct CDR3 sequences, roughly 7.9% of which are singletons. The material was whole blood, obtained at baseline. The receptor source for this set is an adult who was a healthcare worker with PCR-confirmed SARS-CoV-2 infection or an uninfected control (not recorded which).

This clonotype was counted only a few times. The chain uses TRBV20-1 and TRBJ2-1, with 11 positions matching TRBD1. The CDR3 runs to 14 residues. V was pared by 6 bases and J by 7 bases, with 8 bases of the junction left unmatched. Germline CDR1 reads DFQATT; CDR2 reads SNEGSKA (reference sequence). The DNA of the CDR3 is TGCAGTGCCCCCCGGACAGGGGGCCGGAATGAGCAGTTCTTC. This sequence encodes CSAPRTGGRNEQFF.

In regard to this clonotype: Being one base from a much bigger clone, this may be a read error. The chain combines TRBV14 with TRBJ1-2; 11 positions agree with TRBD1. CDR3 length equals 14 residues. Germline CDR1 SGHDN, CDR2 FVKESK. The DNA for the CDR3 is TGTGCCAGCAGCAAGGGGACAGGGGGACTTGGCTACTCCTTC. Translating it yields CASSKGTGGLGYSF.

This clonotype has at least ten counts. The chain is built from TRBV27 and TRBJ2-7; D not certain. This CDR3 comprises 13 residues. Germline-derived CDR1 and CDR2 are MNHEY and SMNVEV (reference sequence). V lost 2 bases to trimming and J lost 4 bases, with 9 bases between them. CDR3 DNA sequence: TGTGCCAGCAGTTTAGATGGTTTGTACGAGCAGTACTTC. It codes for CASSLDGLYEQYF.

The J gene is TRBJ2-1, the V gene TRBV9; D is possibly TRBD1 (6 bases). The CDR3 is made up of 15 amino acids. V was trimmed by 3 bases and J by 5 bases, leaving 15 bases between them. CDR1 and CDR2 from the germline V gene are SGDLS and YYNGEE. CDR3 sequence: CASSAGQIQHNEQFF. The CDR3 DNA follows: TGTGCCAGCAGCGCAGGACAGATACAGCACAATGAGCAGTTCTTC. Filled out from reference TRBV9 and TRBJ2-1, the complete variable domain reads DSGVTQTPKHLITATGQRVTLRCSPRSGDLSVYWYQQSLDQGLQFLIQYYNGEERAKGNILERFSAQQFPDLHSELNLSSLELGDSALYFCASSAGQIQHNEQFFGPGTRLTVL.

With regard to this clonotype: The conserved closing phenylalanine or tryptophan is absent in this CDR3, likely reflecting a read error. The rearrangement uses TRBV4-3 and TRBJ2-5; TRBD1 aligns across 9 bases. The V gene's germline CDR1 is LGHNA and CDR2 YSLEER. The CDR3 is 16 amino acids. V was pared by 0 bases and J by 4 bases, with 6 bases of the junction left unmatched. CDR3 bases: TGCGCCAGCAGCCAAGATCAGGGGACAGGGCCAGAGACCCAGTACTCC. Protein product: CASSQDQGTGPETQYS.

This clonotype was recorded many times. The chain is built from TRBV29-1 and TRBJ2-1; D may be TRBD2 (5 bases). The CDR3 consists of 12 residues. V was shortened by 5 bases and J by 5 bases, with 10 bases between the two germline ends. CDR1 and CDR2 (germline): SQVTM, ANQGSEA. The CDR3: CSVKASNNEQFF. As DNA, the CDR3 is TGCAGCGTTAAGGCTAGCAACAATGAGCAGTTCTTC.

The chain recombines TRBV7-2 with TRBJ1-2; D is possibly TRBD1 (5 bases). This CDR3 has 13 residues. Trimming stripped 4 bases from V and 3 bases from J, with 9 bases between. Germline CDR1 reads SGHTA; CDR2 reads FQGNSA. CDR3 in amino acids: CASSSSRDYGYTF. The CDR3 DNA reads TGTGCCAGCAGCTCTAGCAGGGACTATGGCTACACCTTC.

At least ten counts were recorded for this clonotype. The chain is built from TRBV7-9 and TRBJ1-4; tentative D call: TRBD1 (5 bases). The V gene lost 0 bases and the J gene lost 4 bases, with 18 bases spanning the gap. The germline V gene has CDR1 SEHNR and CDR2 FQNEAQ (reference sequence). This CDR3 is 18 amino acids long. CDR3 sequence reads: CASSLASQGRPRNEKLFF. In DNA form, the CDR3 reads TGTGCCAGCAGCTTAGCGTCCCAGGGAAGGCCACGTAATGAAAAACTGTTTTTT.

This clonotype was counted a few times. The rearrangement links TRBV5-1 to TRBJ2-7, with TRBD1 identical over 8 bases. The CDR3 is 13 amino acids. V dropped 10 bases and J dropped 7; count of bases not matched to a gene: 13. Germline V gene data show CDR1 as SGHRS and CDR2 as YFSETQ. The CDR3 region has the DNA TGCGCCTCCGGGGGACAGGACTCAGGGGAGCAGTACTTC. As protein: CASGGQDSGEQYF. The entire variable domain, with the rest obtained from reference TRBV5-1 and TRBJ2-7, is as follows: KAGVTQTPRYLIKTRGQQVTLSCSPISGHRSVSWYQQTPGQGLQFLFEYFSETQRNKGNFPGRFSGRQFSNSRSEMNVSTLELGDSALYLCASGGQDSGEQYFGPGTRLTVT.

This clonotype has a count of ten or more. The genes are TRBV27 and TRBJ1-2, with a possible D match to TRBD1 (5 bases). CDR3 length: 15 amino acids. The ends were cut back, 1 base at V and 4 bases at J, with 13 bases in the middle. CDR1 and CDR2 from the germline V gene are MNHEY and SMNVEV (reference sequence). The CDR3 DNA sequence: TGTGCCAGCAGTTTATACCAGGGCACAACCTATGGCTACACCTTC. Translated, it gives CASSLYQGTTYGYTF.